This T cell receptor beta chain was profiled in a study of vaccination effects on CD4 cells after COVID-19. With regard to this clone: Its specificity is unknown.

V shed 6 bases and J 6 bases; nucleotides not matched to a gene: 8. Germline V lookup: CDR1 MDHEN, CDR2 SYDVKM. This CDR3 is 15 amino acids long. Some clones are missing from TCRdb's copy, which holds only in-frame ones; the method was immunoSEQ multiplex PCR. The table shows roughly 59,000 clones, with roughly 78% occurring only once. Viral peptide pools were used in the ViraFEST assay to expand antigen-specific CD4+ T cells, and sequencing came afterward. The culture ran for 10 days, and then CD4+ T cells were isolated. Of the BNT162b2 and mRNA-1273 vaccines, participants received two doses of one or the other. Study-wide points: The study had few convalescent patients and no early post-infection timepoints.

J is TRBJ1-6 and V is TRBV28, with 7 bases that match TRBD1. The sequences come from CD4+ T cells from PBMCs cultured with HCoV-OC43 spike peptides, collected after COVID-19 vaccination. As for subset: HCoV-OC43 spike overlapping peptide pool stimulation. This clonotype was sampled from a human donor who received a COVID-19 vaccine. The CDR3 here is CASSPGDSRNSPLHF. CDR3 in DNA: TGTGCCAGCAGCCCGGGGGACAGTCGTAATTCACCCCTCCACTTT.